This entry lists 23 T cell receptor beta chains sequenced from one sample in a study of identical twins. TCRdb ran MiXCR on the 5' RACE reads and lists one entry per CDR3 protein. The table has 400,000 to 650,000 distinct CDR3 sequences, under 25% seen once. These data also formed part of another study, on T cells expressing NK-cell markers.

Sequencing was carried out using CD4+ T cells sorted from blood. The receptors come from a woman aged 18 to 35 in good health.

V usage is TRBV6-2 or TRBV6-3 and J usage is TRBJ2-2; 7 nucleotides agree with TRBD2. The CDR3 contains 16 residues. V dropped 2 bases and J dropped 4; count of bases not matched to a gene: 7. Germline CDR1 and CDR2: MNHEY and SVGEGT. The CDR3 DNA is TGTGCCAGCAGTTACGGAGTGGGAGGGGTCACCGGGGAGCTGTTTTTT. It is translated as CASSYGVGGVTGELFF.

This clonotype has a count of ten or more. J is TRBJ1-5 and V is TRBV4-2, with D tentatively TRBD1 (5 bases). The CDR3 contains 15 residues. Deletions cut 0 bases from V and 7 bases from J, with 13 bases between. Germline V lookup: CDR1 LGHNA, CDR2 YNFKEQ. Here the CDR3 DNA reads TGTGCCAGCAGCCAAGATAGGGAGGGGAGACAGCCCCAGCATTTT. Amino acid sequence: CASSQDREGRQPQHF.

The chain recombines TRBV20-1 with TRBJ1-5; D gene unclear. CDR1 is DFQATT and CDR2 is SNEGSKA in the germline V gene (reference sequence). Between the trimmed V and J ends, which lost 6 bases and 1 base, there was a span of 10 bases. The CDR3 runs to 13 residues. The CDR3 loop is CSALQRSNQPQHF. The CDR3 region has the DNA TGCAGTGCCCTGCAGAGGAGCAATCAGCCCCAGCATTTT.

This chain connects TRBV12-3 or TRBV12-4 to TRBJ2-7; 8 nucleotides match TRBD2. The CDR3 is 18 residues long. CDR3 in amino acids: CTCGSASGHHASSYEQYF. In DNA form, the CDR3 reads TGTACCTGCGGGTCCGCTAGCGGGCACCACGCCAGCTCCTACGAGCAGTACTTC.

A few counts support this clonotype. This chain links TRBV3-1 with TRBJ2-1; no clear D gene. There are 13 residues in the CDR3. The germline V and J ends were trimmed by 3 bases and 5 bases, with 8 bases remaining between them. Looked up from germline, CDR1 is LGHDT and CDR2 is YNNKEL (reference sequence). The CDR3 is CASSHSANNEQFF. The CDR3 DNA reads as TGTGCCAGCAGCCATTCAGCTAACAATGAGCAGTTCTTC.

This clonotype has more than one count but fewer than ten. V and J are TRBV6-5 and TRBJ1-1; TRBD1 agrees at 7 bases. Germline assignment: CDR1 MNHEY and CDR2 SVGAGI. With V trimmed by 0 bases and J by 4 bases, 5 bases remained unmatched. This CDR3 is 15 amino acids long. The CDR3 DNA reads as TGTGCCAGCAGTTACTCCTCAGGGGGTCGCACTGAAGCTTTCTTT. Residues: CASSYSSGGRTEAFF.

This clonotype occurred a few times. The chain has TRBV5-1 and TRBJ1-1; a possible D gene is TRBD1 (5 bases). Per germline, CDR1 SGHRS and CDR2 YFSETQ. The CDR3 covers 14 residues. V was trimmed by 4 bases and J by 3 bases, leaving 13 bases between them. In DNA form, the CDR3 reads TGCGCCAGCAGCCGCCTGGGGGGAGACACTGAAGCTTTCTTT. This translates into CASSRLGGDTEAFF.

In its sample, this clonotype was seen a few times. The chain joins TRBV20-1 to TRBJ2-1; D not certain. Per germline, CDR1 DFQATT and CDR2 SNEGSKA (reference sequence). The CDR3 is made up of 13 amino acids. Trimming removed 3 bases from V and 0 bases from J, with 6 bases in between. As DNA, the CDR3 is TGCAGTGCTAGCGAGCACTCCTACAATGAGCAGTTCTTC. It encodes CSASEHSYNEQFF.

V usage is TRBV18 and J usage is TRBJ2-7; no clear D. Trimming cost V 4 bases and J 5 bases, with 9 bases left between them. The CDR3 has 12 residues. The V gene's germline CDR1 is KGHSH and CDR2 LQKENI. DNA for the CDR3: TGTGCCAGCTCACATGCTAGGAACGAGCAGTACTTC. Translation gives CASSHARNEQYF.

At least ten counts were recorded for this clonotype. The V and J genes are TRBV7-9 and TRBJ1-1, with 7 bases lining up with TRBD1. Germline V CDR1 and CDR2: SEHNR, FQNEAQ (reference sequence). The CDR3 totals 14 residues. V lost 6 bases to trimming and J lost 1 base; unmatched junction nucleotides: 5. In nucleotides, the CDR3 is TGTGCCAGCAGACCCGGGACAGAGAACACTGAAGCTTTCTTT. This sequence encodes CASRPGTENTEAFF.

This clonotype has a handful of counts. One end of the junction does not line up with germline, which may come from a read error. CDR3 in DNA: TGTGCCAGCAGTTACACAAATACGCAGTATTTT. It codes for CASSYTNTQYF. V gene TRBV6-6 combines with J gene TRBJ2-3; D is ambiguous. Germline V gives CDR1 MNHNY, CDR2 SVGAGI (reference sequence). The CDR3 spans 11 residues.

This chain links TRBV5-1 with TRBJ1-2; 9 nucleotides agree with TRBD1. Losses at the gene ends were 4 bases for V and 6 bases for J; bases not matched to a gene: 4. The CDR3 is 13 residues long. Germline loops: CDR1 SGHRS, CDR2 YFSETQ. The DNA of the CDR3 is TGCGCCAGCAGCGGCGGGACAGGGAATGGCTACACCTTC. Amino acids: CASSGGTGNGYTF.

The V and J genes are TRBV18 and TRBJ1-1; D is undetermined. Trimming removed 0 bases at V and 3 bases at J, with 5 bases between. The CDR3 length is 13 residues. Per germline, CDR1 KGHSH and CDR2 LQKENI. CDR3 DNA sequence: TGTGCCAGCTCACCACCTCGAGACACTGAAGCTTTCTTT. Its protein product is CASSPPRDTEAFF.

In this sample, this clonotype turned up a few times. This chain uses TRBV11-2 with TRBJ2-3; 8 positions match TRBD2. V lost 4 bases, J lost 5 bases, and 11 bases stayed unmatched. From germline, CDR1 is SGHAT and CDR2 FQNNGV. This CDR3 region has 16 residues. CDR3 in DNA: TGTGCCAGCAGCTCCTTGGGGGGCGGGAGGAGAGATACGCAGTATTTT. Its protein product is CASSSLGGGRRDTQYF.

This clonotype was seen more than once but under ten times. This chain joins TRBV12-3 or TRBV12-4 and TRBJ2-4; 7 bases agree with TRBD1. The CDR3 has 16 residues. Germline trimming cut 3 bases from V and 7 bases from J; bases unmatched to any gene: 12. DNA of the CDR3: TGTGCCAGCAGTTTGGGCAGGGGGTACCCTGAGAACATTCAGTACTTC. Protein sequence: CASSLGRGYPENIQYF.

The genes are TRBV2 and TRBJ2-2, with D possibly matching TRBD2 (5 bases). Trimming stripped 6 bases from V and 3 bases from J, with 11 bases between. Germline V gene lookup returns CDR1 SNHLY and CDR2 FYNNEI. This CDR3 spans 14 amino acids. The chain's CDR3 is CASSDPGYTGELFF. The CDR3 DNA reads as TGTGCCAGCAGCGACCCGGGGTACACCGGGGAGCTGTTTTTT.

This clonotype has a handful of counts. J is TRBJ2-7 and V is TRBV4-3; 12 bases line up with TRBD2. This CDR3 is 17 amino acids long. Germline V lookup: CDR1 LGHNA, CDR2 YSLEER. With V trimmed by 1 base and J by 3 bases, 7 bases remained unmatched. CDR3 in amino acids: CASSQGLAGALLYEQYF. CDR3 DNA: TGCGCCAGCAGCCAAGGACTAGCGGGAGCCCTCCTCTACGAGCAGTACTTC.

This clonotype was counted only a few times. J is TRBJ2-7 and V is TRBV7-2; weak D call: TRBD2 (6 bases). The CDR3 is made up of 15 amino acids. Trimming left V 3 bases short and J 3 bases short, with 15 bases between. CDR1 and CDR2 from the germline V gene are SGHTA and FQGNSA. In nucleotides, the CDR3 is TGTGCCAGCAGCTTCGGGACTCATCCGAACTACGAGCAGTACTTC. Translation: CASSFGTHPNYEQYF.

This clonotype occurred a few times. Sequence at one end of the junction differs from germline and may be a read error. J is TRBJ2-1 and V is TRBV6-6; D gene uncertain. The CDR3 sequence is 11 residues long. Germline values: CDR1 MNHNY, CDR2 SVGAGI (reference sequence). The CDR3 here is CASSYYHEQFF. Here the CDR3 DNA reads TGTGCCAGCAGTTACTACCATGAGCAGTTCTTC.

This clonotype was detected only a few times. The chain couples TRBV12-3 or TRBV12-4 to TRBJ1-1; D unresolved. The CDR3 sequence is 12 residues long. The V end lost 11 bases, the J end lost 6 bases, and 16 bases lay between the germline ends. This CDR3 is CAYMGEVAEAFF. In nucleotides, the CDR3 is TGTGCCTACATGGGCGAGGTCGCTGAAGCTTTCTTT.

This chain connects TRBV20-1 to TRBJ1-5; the D is unclear. The CDR3 length is 14 residues. The germline CDR1 and CDR2 sequences are DFQATT and SNEGSKA (reference sequence). V shed 4 bases and J shed 0 bases, with 10 bases lying between them. CDR3 amino acids: CSAIQEYSNQPQHF. The CDR3 nucleotides read TGCAGTGCTATCCAGGAATATAGCAATCAGCCCCAGCATTTT.

This rearrangement joins TRBV7-9 to TRBJ2-7; D remains unclear. The V gene lost 0 bases and the J gene lost 0 bases, with 12 bases spanning the gap. The germline CDR1 and CDR2 sequences are SEHNR and FQNEAQ (reference sequence). The CDR3 spans 16 residues. The CDR3 sequence is CASSLATARFSYEQYF. The CDR3 nucleotides read TGTGCCAGCAGCTTAGCTACGGCCCGCTTCTCCTACGAGCAGTACTTC.

The CDR3 sequence: CASGNFPYEQYF. The CDR3 nucleotides are TGTGCCAGCGGGAACTTCCCCTACGAGCAGTACTTC. The chain uses TRBV3-1 and TRBJ2-7; D uncertain. CDR1 and CDR2 (germline): LGHDT, YNNKEL (reference sequence). There are 12 residues in the CDR3. The ends were cut back, 8 bases at V and 2 bases at J, with 10 bases in the middle.